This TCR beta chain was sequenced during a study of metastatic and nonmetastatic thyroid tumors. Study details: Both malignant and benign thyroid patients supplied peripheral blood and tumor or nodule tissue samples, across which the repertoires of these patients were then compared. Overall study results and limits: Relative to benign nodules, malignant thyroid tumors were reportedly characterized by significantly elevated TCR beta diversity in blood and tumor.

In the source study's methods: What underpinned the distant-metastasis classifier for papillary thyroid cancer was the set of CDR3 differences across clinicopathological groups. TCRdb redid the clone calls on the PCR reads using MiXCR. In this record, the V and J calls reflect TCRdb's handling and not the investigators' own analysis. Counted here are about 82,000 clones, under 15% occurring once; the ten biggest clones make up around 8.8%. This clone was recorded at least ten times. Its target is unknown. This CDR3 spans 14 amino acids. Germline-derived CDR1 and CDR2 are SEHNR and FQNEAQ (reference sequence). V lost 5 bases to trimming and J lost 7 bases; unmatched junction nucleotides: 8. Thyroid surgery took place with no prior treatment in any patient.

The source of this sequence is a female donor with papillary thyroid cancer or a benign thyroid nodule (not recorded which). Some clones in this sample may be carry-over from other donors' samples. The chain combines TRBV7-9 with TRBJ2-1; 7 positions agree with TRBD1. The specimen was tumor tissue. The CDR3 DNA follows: TGTGCCAGCAGCCCGGGACAGCAAGCTAATGAGCAGTTCTTC. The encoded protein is CASSPGQQANEQFF.